The sequence of this T cell receptor beta chain was determined in a study of cytomegalovirus exposure and HLA in healthy donors. Findings of the study overall: Investigators reported 150 to 200 TCR beta chains as tied to cytomegalovirus.

The study ran its PCR with 60 Vbeta and 13 Jbeta primers. Clones were read by immunoSEQ multiplex PCR, and TCRdb kept only the in-frame ones, dropping some. The sample records about 140,000 clones, 82% being singletons. Points on this clone: What it binds is unknown.

Regarding donors, all were healthy bone marrow donors. Germline lookup yields CDR1 SGHVS and CDR2 FNYEAQ. This CDR3 is built from 13 residues. The sequenced sample was PBMCs. The receptor was isolated from a male donor in good health and CMV-seronegative. This chain joins TRBV7-6 and TRBJ2-5; TRBD1 aligns across 9 bases. The J call is doubtful: the DNA matches TRBJ2-7 better. DNA of the CDR3: TGTGCCACCAACAGGGGGCCTTCCACCGAGCAGTACTTC. Translating it yields CATNRGPSTEQYF.